This T cell receptor (beta chain) appears in the sequencing data of a study of CD8 T cells in Susac syndrome. The ends were cut back, 3 bases at V and 7 bases at J, with 10 bases in the middle. The CDR3 has 14 amino acids. CDR1 and CDR2 (germline): LGHDT, YNNKEL (reference sequence). TCR beta sequences were obtained from blood CD8+ and CD4+ T cells. TEMRA cells were FACS-enriched, unlike CD8+ and CD4+ T cells, which were negatively isolated. RNA amounts of roughly 0.5 to 1 ug underwent reverse transcription with random hexamers. Across 54 Vbeta and 13 Jbeta, TCR beta CDR3 was amplified with immunoSEQ multiplex PCR. TCRdb re-analysed the immunoSEQ multiplex PCR reads in MiXCR, keeping a single row per CDR3 protein. Here the sample spans approximately 230,000 distinct CDR3 sequences, around 93% being singletons.

The clonotype originates from a human donor with multiple sclerosis. Sequencing used CD4+ T cells from PBMCs. The chain carries TRBV3-1 and TRBJ1-6, with D maybe TRBD1 (6 bases). In nucleotides, the CDR3 is TGTGCCAGCAGCCATCGACAGGAGAATTCACCCCTCCACTTT. Encoded protein: CASSHRQENSPLHF.